The 10 T cell receptor beta chains presented below share a single source sample, sequenced in a study of CD8 T cells in Susac syndrome. RNA totalling about 0.45 to 1 ug underwent reverse transcription with random hexamers. TCRdb fed the immunoSEQ multiplex PCR reads into MiXCR, producing one record per CDR3 protein. In the table there are about 290,000 distinct CDR3 sequences, around 85% of which are singletons. The specimen sequenced was CD8+ T cells from PBMCs. All receptors come from a human donor with multiple sclerosis.

Concerning this clonotype: At one end the junction does not follow the germline gene, possibly because of a read error. This rearrangement joins TRBV6-5 to TRBJ1-1; TRBD1 might be the D (5 bases). Germline CDR1 reads MNHEY; CDR2 reads SVGAGI. This CDR3 region has 14 residues. The CDR3 sequence is CASSNSGARAEAFF. In DNA form, the CDR3 reads TGTGCCAGCAGTAACTCCGGGGCTAGGGCTGAAGCTTTCTTT.

The V gene is TRBV6-2 or TRBV6-3, the J gene TRBJ1-5; D is unresolved. V was cut by 4 bases and J by 7 bases, with 11 bases left in between. The CDR3 contains 13 residues. Looked up from germline, CDR1 is MNHEY and CDR2 is SVGEGT. CDR3 residues: CASSLIHHQPQHF. CDR3 in DNA: TGTGCCAGCAGTTTAATTCACCACCAGCCCCAGCATTTT.

This chain joins TRBV9 and TRBJ2-7; either TRBD1 or TRBD2 may fit D (5 bases each). Germline V lookup: CDR1 SGDLS, CDR2 YYNGEE. Trimming left V 3 bases short and J 2 bases short, with 15 bases between. The CDR3 covers 15 residues. Here the CDR3 reads CASSGGVSRTYEQYF. The CDR3 bases are TGTGCCAGCAGCGGAGGGGTCTCTAGGACCTACGAGCAGTACTTC.

The V and J genes are TRBV5-4 and TRBJ2-1, with D possibly called TRBD1 or TRBD2 (5 bases each). This CDR3 spans 15 amino acids. V lost 5 bases and J 2 bases, leaving 14 bases between the germline ends. CDR1 and CDR2 from the germline V gene are SGHNT and YYREEE (reference sequence). Written as DNA, the CDR3 is TGTGCCAGCAGTCCGGGTGGGGGAGCCTACAATGAGCAGTTCTTC. Translation: CASSPGGGAYNEQFF.

V gene TRBV28 combines with J gene TRBJ2-1, with 7 bases that match TRBD2. Germline assignment: CDR1 MDHEN and CDR2 SYDVKM. The CDR3 totals 14 residues. Trimming removed 8 bases from V and 8 bases from J; junction bases left unmatched: 12. In DNA, the CDR3 is TGTGCCAGCGGACACTCTGGGACTAACCATGAGCAGTTCTTC. Protein: CASGHSGTNHEQFF.

The chain combines TRBV7-9 with TRBJ2-4; D is ambiguous. The CDR3 extends over 11 amino acids. Trimming took off 9 bases at V and 5 bases at J, with 8 bases between the two ends. Germline CDR1 is SEHNR and CDR2 is FQNEAQ (reference sequence). The CDR3 DNA reads as TGTGCCAGTCAACAAGAAAACATTCAGTACTTC. This translates into CASQQENIQYF.

V gene TRBV5-1 combines with J gene TRBJ2-1; 8 bases are shared with TRBD1. CDR3 length: 16 amino acids. V was clipped by 0 bases and J by 7 bases; unmatched bases: 9. The germline V gene has CDR1 SGHRS and CDR2 YFSETQ. Here the CDR3 reads CASSLGWQGAWNEQFF. The CDR3 DNA is TGCGCCAGCAGCTTGGGATGGCAGGGGGCCTGGAATGAGCAGTTCTTC.

J is TRBJ1-2 and V is TRBV30, with D perhaps TRBD1 (5 bases). CDR1 and CDR2 (germline): GTSNPN, SVGIG (reference sequence). Trimming took off 4 bases at V and 6 bases at J, with 18 bases between the two ends. The CDR3 has 14 amino acids. CDR3 DNA: TGTGCCTGGAATGAGGCAGGCCCGGGGGATGGCTACACCTTC. Its protein is CAWNEAGPGDGYTF.

The chain uses TRBV19 and TRBJ2-1, with D perhaps TRBD1 (6 bases). Germline V lookup: CDR1 LNHDA, CDR2 SQIVND (reference sequence). The CDR3 covers 17 residues. V lost 1 base, J lost 2 bases, and 15 bases lay in between. The CDR3 spells CASSIGLRGSAYNEQFF. In nucleotides, the CDR3 is TGTGCCAGTAGTATAGGACTTAGGGGGAGCGCCTACAATGAGCAGTTCTTC.

This clonotype was seen a handful of times. The chain employs TRBV4-3 and TRBJ2-7, with 8 bases that match TRBD2. This CDR3 spans 15 amino acids. Germline CDR1 is LGHNA and CDR2 is YSLEER. The V segment lost 0 bases and the J segment 5 bases; nucleotides outside the gene matches: 6. The CDR3 here is CASSQEGGRHDEQYF. CDR3 nucleotides: TGCGCCAGCAGCCAAGAGGGCGGGAGGCACGACGAGCAGTACTTC.